What follows are 7 T cell receptor beta chains derived from one specimen sequenced in a study of blood T cells in healthy people across ages. Using a J-beta primer mix together with a sample-barcoded 5' primer, a second PCR was run for roughly 7 to 11 cycles. TCRdb analysed the 5' RACE reads with MiXCR anew, one entry per CDR3 protein. This repertoire shows roughly 730,000 distinct CDR3 sequences, around three fifths found once; its top ten account for around a quarter. Sequenced input: blood. These TCRs come from a man aged 35 to 55 in good health.

The CDR3 coding sequence is TGCAGTGCTAATAATGGGGCAGGGCCCGCCTACGAGCAGTACTTC. It is translated as CSANNGAGPAYEQYF. The J gene is TRBJ2-7, the V gene TRBV20-1; tentatively, D is TRBD1 (5 bases). There are 15 residues in the CDR3. Germline V gene lookup returns CDR1 DFQATT and CDR2 SNEGSKA (reference sequence). Trimming shortened V by 4 bases and J by 2 bases, and 18 bases separated the two germline ends.

This sequence joins TRBV20-1 and TRBJ1-2; weak D call: TRBD1 (5 bases). Germline lookup yields CDR1 DFQATT and CDR2 SNEGSKA (reference sequence). This CDR3 region has 13 residues. V was clipped by 1 base and J by 7 bases, with 13 bases between them. The CDR3 nucleotides are TGCAGTGCTAGAGGGGCGGGGCCGGGTGGCTACACCTTC. This codes for CSARGAGPGGYTF.

V and J are TRBV7-2 and TRBJ2-2; perhaps TRBD1 as D (5 bases). The CDR3 is made up of 16 amino acids. Trimming cost V 6 bases and J 1 base, with 15 bases left between them. CDR1 SGHTA and CDR2 FQGNSA come from the germline V gene. The CDR3 sequence is CASSSEATVNTGELFF. CDR3 in DNA: TGTGCCAGCAGTTCAGAAGCGACAGTGAACACCGGGGAGCTGTTTTTT. Full variable domain (remainder filled in from reference TRBV7-2 and TRBJ2-2): GAGVSQSPSNKVTEKGKDVELRCDPISGHTALYWYRQSLGQGLEFLIYFQGNSAPDKSGLPSDRFSAERTGGSVSTLTIQRTQQEDSAVYLCASSSEATVNTGELFFGEGSRLTVL.

This sequence joins TRBV7-2 and TRBJ2-5, with D perhaps TRBD2 (5 bases). The CDR3 length is 14 residues. V was shortened by 5 bases and J by 0 bases, with 10 bases between the two germline ends. CDR1 SGHTA and CDR2 FQGNSA come from the germline V gene. The CDR3 bases are TGTGCCAGCAGCCTATGGAGGAACCAAGAGACCCAGTACTTC. It encodes CASSLWRNQETQYF.

The V call is TRBV28, the J call TRBJ2-7, with D possibly matching TRBD1 (5 bases). The length of the CDR3 is 16 residues. In germline, CDR1 is MDHEN, CDR2 SYDVKM. Trimming pared 2 bases from V and 3 bases from J, leaving 17 bases between. The CDR3 DNA sequence: TGTGCCAGCAGTTTAAACCGACAGACAAGTGACTACGAGCAGTACTTC. This gives the protein CASSLNRQTSDYEQYF.

This sequence joins TRBV28 and TRBJ1-2; D is undetermined. Looked up from germline, CDR1 is MDHEN and CDR2 is SYDVKM. This CDR3 region has 14 residues. V lost 6 bases and J 2 bases, leaving 13 bases between the germline ends. The CDR3 DNA follows: TGTGCCAGCAGGGAACGGACGGTCAACTATGGCTACACCTTC. This translates into CASRERTVNYGYTF.

The V and J genes are TRBV12-3 or TRBV12-4 and TRBJ1-4, with unresolved D. This CDR3 has 14 residues. V gave up 1 base and J gave up 8 bases, with 11 bases separating them. This CDR3 is CASSLGNSREKLFF. The CDR3, as DNA: TGTGCCAGCAGTTTAGGAAATTCAAGAGAAAAACTGTTTTTT.